A single sample is the source of the 2 T cell receptor beta chains below, sequenced in a study of blood T cells in healthy people across ages. Through a sample-barcoded 5' primer and a J-beta primer mix, a second PCR was run for roughly 7 to 11 cycles. TCRdb reanalysed the 5' RACE reads using MiXCR and keeps one entry per CDR3 protein. The sample yields about 800,000 distinct CDR3 sequences, 25% seen once. The sample also formed part of further work on T cells of mothers and their children.

The specimen sequenced was blood. The receptors come from a boy between 10 and 17 years old in good health.

This sequence joins TRBV18 and TRBJ2-3; the match to TRBD1 covers 8 bases. V dropped 3 bases and J dropped 6; count of bases not matched to a gene: 8. Germline assignment: CDR1 KGHSH and CDR2 LQKENI. The CDR3 length is 15 residues. CDR3 residues: CASSPGTGGSDTQYF. For the CDR3, the DNA is TGTGCCAGCTCACCCGGGACAGGAGGTTCCGATACGCAGTATTTT.

This clonotype has just a few counts. The V gene is TRBV7-2, the J gene TRBJ2-5; 9 positions agree with TRBD2. The last part of the DNA fits TRBJ2-1 better; the J call may be wrong. The germline V gene encodes CDR1 SGHTA and CDR2 FQGNSA. The CDR3 is 13 residues long. The DNA of the CDR3 is TGTGCCAGCAGCCGGGGGACTAGCTCTGAGCAGTTCTTC. This translates into CASSRGTSSEQFF.